The clone carrying this TCR beta chain occurred many times. Its antigen is unidentified. Genomic DNA acted as the template from which TCR beta VDJ combination and CDR3 sequence profiling were carried out. TCRdb re-called the reads with MiXCR, one entry per CDR3 protein. Of about 200,000 distinct CDR3 sequences listed, approximately 35% are singletons. Between the trimmed V and J ends, which lost 1 base and 9 bases, there was a span of 22 bases. The length of the CDR3 is 17 residues. The germline V gene encodes CDR1 SGHTA and CDR2 FQGNSA. This sample was included in a study of CD8+CD57+ T cells in acquired aplastic anemia. Looking at the study overall: CD4+ and CD8+ cells, once sorted, gave DNA averaging about 3 ug. Among healthy donors, CD4+ cells averaged approximately 10 million reads.

Overall study findings and caveats: Between patients and controls, about 30 CD8+ CDR3 sequences were found in common. Simpson's diversity of CD8+ cells was not significantly different in patients compared with controls.

The sample consisted of sorted CD4+, CD8+, or CD8+CD57+ T cells (not recorded which) from PBMCs. This clonotype originated in a human donor in good health, serving as a control. The J gene is TRBJ2-1, the V gene TRBV7-2; D assignment may be TRBD1 or TRBD2 (5 bases each). The CDR3 sequence is CASSLDGPLAQGSEQFF. CDR3 coding DNA: TGTGCCAGCAGCTTAGATGGTCCGCTAGCCCAGGGTAGTGAGCAGTTCTTC.